A selection of T cell receptor beta chains follows, all from one sample in a study of beta chain features in type 1 diabetes. TCRdb's table, derived via immunoSEQ multiplex PCR, lists solely in-frame clones and lacks some. The sample includes about 240,000 clones, 27% of them seen just once. Input material: central memory CD4+ T cells from blood. The receptors shown here come from a man between 25 and 39 years old in good health. The CDR3 runs from the conserved cysteine through the conserved F or W. A D gene is named only where the DNA matches it firmly. Expanded clones are given a class, and other clones once, few, many or no size at all.

CDR3,DNA,V,size,D,J
CASSLAGGSSYNEQFF,TGTGCCAGCAGTTTAGCGGGGGGAAGCTCCTACAATGAGCAGTTCTTC,TRBV6-4,.,TRBD2,TRBJ2-1
CASSQESGNTDTQYF,TGTGCCAGCAGCCAAGAGAGCGGGAACACAGATACGCAGTATTTT,TRBV4-2,.,TRBD2,TRBJ2-3
CSVFTGGSGEQYF,TGCAGCGTTTTTACAGGGGGATCGGGCGAGCAGTACTTC,TRBV29-1,few,TRBD1,TRBJ2-7
CATSRNTGINEQFF,TGTGCCACCAGCAGAAATACAGGGATCAATGAGCAGTTCTTC,TRBV15,many,.,TRBJ2-1
CASSSRGGDSQSAGELFF,TGTGCCAGCAGCTCCCGTGGCGGCGACTCCCAAAGCGCCGGGGAGCTGTTTTTT,TRBV7-9,few,.,TRBJ2-2
CASSPKGETQYF,TGTGCCAGCTCACCAAAAGGAGAGACCCAGTACTTC,TRBV18,.,.,TRBJ2-5
CSAIRTLQQYF,TGCAGTGCCATCAGGACTTTACAGCAGTACTTC,TRBV20-1,.,.,TRBJ2-7
CAWTMSEREKLFF,TGTGCCTGGACGATGAGTGAACGGGAAAAACTTTTTTTT,TRBV30,.,.,TRBJ1-4
CAISEDRSYGYTF,TGTGCCATCAGCGAGGACCGAAGCTATGGCTACACCTTC,TRBV10-3,.,.,TRBJ1-2
CASSLGGSPFNEQFF,TGTGCCAGCAGCTTGGGGGGCAGCCCCTTCAATGAGCAGTTCTTC,TRBV5-4,few,.,TRBJ2-1
CAWNIGAGANVLTF,TGTGCCTGGAATATCGGGGCTGGGGCCAACGTCCTGACTTTC,TRBV30,.,.,TRBJ2-6
CSVGDRALYNEQFF,TGCAGCGTTGGGGACAGGGCCCTTTACAATGAGCAGTTCTTC,TRBV29-1,few,TRBD1,TRBJ2-1
CAWSVRKSGPSSGVNQETQYF,TGTGCCTGGAGTGTACGGAAGTCAGGGCCGTCTAGCGGAGTCAACCAAGAGACCCAGTACTTC,TRBV30,.,TRBD2,TRBJ2-5
CAIKGQNTGELFF,TGTGCCATCAAGGGCCAGAACACCGGGGAGCTGTTTTTT,TRBV10-3,few,.,TRBJ2-2
CASSLGPRYEQYF,TGTGCCAGCAGCTTAGGCCCTCGCTACGAGCAGTACTTC,TRBV7-9,many,.,TRBJ2-7
CASSHLTGPQETQYF,TGTGCCAGCAGTCACTTGACGGGGCCACAAGAGACCCAGTACTTC,TRBV5-6,few,.,TRBJ2-5
CASSLALTGQETQYF,TGTGCCAGCAGCTTAGCCCTGACAGGGCAAGAGACCCAGTACTTC,TRBV7-9,.,TRBD1,TRBJ2-5
CASRWDRVNTEAFF,TGTGCCAGCAGGTGGGACAGGGTGAACACTGAAGCTTTCTTT,TRBV7-2,.,TRBD1,TRBJ1-1
CASSFFQGAYEQYF,TGTGCCAGCAGCTTTTTCCAGGGCGCCTACGAGCAGTACTTC,TRBV7-2,.,.,TRBJ2-7
CASSLLAGGIYEQYF,TGTGCCAGCAGTTTACTAGCGGGAGGAATCTACGAGCAGTACTTC,TRBV28,.,TRBD2,TRBJ2-7
CASSAGILAGPYNEQFF,TGCGCCAGCAGCGCCGGCATACTAGCGGGGCCCTACAATGAGCAGTTCTTC,TRBV5-1,.,TRBD2,TRBJ2-1
CASSGGGTDTQYF,TGTGCCAGCAGTGGGGGGGGCACAGATACGCAGTATTTT,TRBV2,.,.,TRBJ2-3
CASSSLKGGRHGETQYF,TGTGCCAGCAGCTCTCTAAAGGGCGGGAGACATGGAGAGACCCAGTACTTC,TRBV7-2,.,TRBD2,TRBJ2-5
CAWGTGGTSYGYTF,TGTGCCTGGGGGACAGGGGGTACTAGCTATGGCTACACCTTC,TRBV30,.,TRBD1,TRBJ1-2
CAWSVQSSTDTQYF,TGTGCCTGGAGTGTTCAGAGTAGCACAGATACGCAGTATTTT,TRBV30,few,.,TRBJ2-3
CASSLEGTASNQPQHF,TGCGCCAGCAGCTTGGAAGGGACCGCCAGCAATCAGCCCCAGCATTTT,TRBV5-1,few,.,TRBJ1-5
CASSSGTAVNEQYF,TGTGCCAGCAGTTCTGGGACAGCGGTAAACGAGCAGTACTTC,TRBV6-1,many,TRBD1,TRBJ2-7
CASSSESGGTEAFF,TGTGCCAGCAGTTCCGAGTCGGGAGGCACTGAAGCTTTCTTT,TRBV2,.,.,TRBJ1-1
CASSSPSGMNQPQHF,TGTGCCAGCAGTTCCCCTTCAGGGATGAATCAGCCCCAGCATTTT,TRBV28,few,.,TRBJ1-5
CAWSPGDTQYF,TGTGCCTGGAGTCCAGGGGATACGCAGTATTTT,TRBV30,.,.,TRBJ2-3
CASSELGGSEQFF,TGTGCCAGCAGTGAATTAGGGGGCAGTGAGCAGTTCTTC,TRBV25-1,.,TRBD1,TRBJ2-1
CAWGGLREQYF,TGTGCCTGGGGAGGCCTCCGCGAGCAGTACTTC,TRBV30,.,.,TRBJ2-7
CSSVPGRRTTDTQYF,TGCAGCTCAGTCCCGGGACGCCGAACCACAGATACGCAGTATTTT,TRBV29-1,.,.,TRBJ2-3
CATGPGGINSYEQYF,TGTGCCACCGGGCCAGGGGGCATTAATTCCTACGAGCAGTACTTC,TRBV15,many,TRBD1,TRBJ2-7
CASTPGGQGSGEQYF,TGTGCCAGCACACCCGGGGGGCAGGGCTCGGGCGAGCAGTACTTC,TRBV7-2,few,.,TRBJ2-7
CASVRKTSGWYEQYF,TGTGCCAGCGTGCGGAAAACTAGCGGGTGGTACGAGCAGTACTTC,TRBV9,.,TRBD2,TRBJ2-7
CASSQWTSGKTGELFF,TGTGCCAGCAGCCAATGGACTAGCGGGAAAACCGGGGAGCTGTTTTTT,TRBV14,few,TRBD2,TRBJ2-2
CASSPHPLGGPYEQYF,TGTGCCAGCAGCCCTCACCCCCTAGGGGGACCGTACGAGCAGTACTTC,TRBV7-2,.,.,TRBJ2-7
CASSPSGSRTDEQFF,TGTGCCAGCTCACCTTCCGGGTCTCGGACCGATGAGCAGTTCTTC,TRBV18,few,.,TRBJ2-1
CAWNPGSRVAFF,TGTGCCTGGAACCCCGGCAGCCGAGTAGCTTTCTTT,TRBV30,.,.,TRBJ1-1
CAIRNLNTEAFF,TGTGCCATCAGGAATTTGAACACTGAAGCTTTCTTT,TRBV10-3,.,.,TRBJ1-1
CASSVQGLVDTQYF,TGTGCCAGCAGTGTGCAGGGCCTTGTTGATACGCAGTATTTT,TRBV6-1,.,.,TRBJ2-3
CASSTHPGRDTQYF,TGTGCCAGCAGCACACATCCCGGGCGTGATACGCAGTATTTT,TRBV9,.,.,TRBJ2-3
CASTPLGTGETGELFF,TGTGCCAGCACTCCCCTAGGGACAGGTGAAACCGGGGAGCTGTTTTTT,TRBV27,.,TRBD1,TRBJ2-2
CASSQEPSGGDEQYF,TGCGCCAGCAGCCAAGAACCTAGCGGGGGGGACGAGCAGTACTTC,TRBV4-3,few,TRBD2,TRBJ2-7